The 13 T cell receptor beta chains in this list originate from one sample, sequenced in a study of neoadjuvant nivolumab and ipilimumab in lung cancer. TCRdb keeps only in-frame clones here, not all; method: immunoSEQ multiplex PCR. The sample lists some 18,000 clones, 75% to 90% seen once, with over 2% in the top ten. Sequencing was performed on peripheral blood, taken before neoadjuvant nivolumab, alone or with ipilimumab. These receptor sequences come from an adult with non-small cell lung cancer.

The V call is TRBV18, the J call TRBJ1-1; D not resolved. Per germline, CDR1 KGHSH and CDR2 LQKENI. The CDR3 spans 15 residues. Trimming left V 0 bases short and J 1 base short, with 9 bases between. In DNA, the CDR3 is TGTGCCAGCTCACCACCGTCTGTAGGGAACACTGAAGCTTTCTTT. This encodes CASSPPSVGNTEAFF. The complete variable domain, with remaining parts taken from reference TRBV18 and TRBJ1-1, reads NAGVMQNPRHLVRRRGQEARLRCSPMKGHSHVYWYRQLPEEGLKFMVYLQKENIIDESGMPKERFSAEFPKEGPSILRIQQVVRGDSAAYFCASSPPSVGNTEAFFGQGTRLTVV.

The CDR3 region has the DNA TGTGCCAGCAGCCAGGACAGGGAGGATACGCAGTATTTT. Amino acid sequence: CASSQDREDTQYF. The chain employs TRBV6-5 and TRBJ2-3; TRBD1 aligns across 8 bases. The CDR3 covers 13 residues. Germline CDR1 MNHEY, CDR2 SVGAGI. J gave up 6 bases and V 6 bases, and 5 bases lay outside the gene matches.

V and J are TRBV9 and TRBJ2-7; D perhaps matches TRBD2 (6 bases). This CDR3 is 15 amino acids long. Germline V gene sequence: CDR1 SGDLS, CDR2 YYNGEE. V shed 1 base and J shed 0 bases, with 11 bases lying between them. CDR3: CASSVNPGGSYEQYF. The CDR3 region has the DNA TGTGCCAGCAGCGTAAACCCCGGGGGCTCCTACGAGCAGTACTTC.

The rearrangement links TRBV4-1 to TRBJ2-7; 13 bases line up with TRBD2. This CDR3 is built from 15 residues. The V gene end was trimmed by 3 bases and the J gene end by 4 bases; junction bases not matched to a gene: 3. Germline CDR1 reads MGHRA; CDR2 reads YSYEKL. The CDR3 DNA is TGCGCCAGCAGCCAGGCACTAGCGGGAGGGTACGAGCAGTACTTC. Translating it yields CASSQALAGGYEQYF.

CDR3 sequence (DNA): TGTGCCAGCACTGAAGCTTTCTTT. Translating it yields CASTEAFF. The chain joins TRBV3-2 to TRBJ1-1. TRBV3-2 is flagged as a pseudogene. This CDR3 has 8 residues.

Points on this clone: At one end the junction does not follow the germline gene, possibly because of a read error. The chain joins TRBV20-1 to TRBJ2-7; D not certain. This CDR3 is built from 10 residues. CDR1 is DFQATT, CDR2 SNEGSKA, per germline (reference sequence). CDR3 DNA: TGCAGTGCGCTAAAAAACGGACCCATTTTC. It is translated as CSALKNGPIF.

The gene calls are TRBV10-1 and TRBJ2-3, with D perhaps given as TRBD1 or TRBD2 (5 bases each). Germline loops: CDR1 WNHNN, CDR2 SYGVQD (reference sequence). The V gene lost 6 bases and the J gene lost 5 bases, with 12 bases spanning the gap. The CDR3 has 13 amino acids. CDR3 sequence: CASRDQGRDTQYF. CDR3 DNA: TGCGCCAGCAGGGACCAGGGACGAGATACGCAGTATTTT.

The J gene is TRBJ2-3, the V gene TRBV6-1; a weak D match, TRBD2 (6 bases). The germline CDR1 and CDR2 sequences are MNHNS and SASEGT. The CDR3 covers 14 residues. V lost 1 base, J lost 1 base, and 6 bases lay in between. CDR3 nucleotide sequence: TGTGCCAGCAGTGAAGGGGGGGGCACAGATACGCAGTATTTT. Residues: CASSEGGGTDTQYF.

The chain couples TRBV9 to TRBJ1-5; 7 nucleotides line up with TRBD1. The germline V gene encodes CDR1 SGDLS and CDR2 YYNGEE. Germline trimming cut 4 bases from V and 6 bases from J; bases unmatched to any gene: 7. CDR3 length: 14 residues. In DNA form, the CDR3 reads TGTGCCAGCAGCTCTACAGGGGAAGGTCAGCCCCAGCATTTT. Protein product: CASSSTGEGQPQHF.

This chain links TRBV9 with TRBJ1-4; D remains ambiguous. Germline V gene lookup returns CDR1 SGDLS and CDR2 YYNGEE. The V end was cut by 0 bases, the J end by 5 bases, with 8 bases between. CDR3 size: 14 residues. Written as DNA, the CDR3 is TGTGCCAGCAGCGTAGGTGGGAAGAATGAAAAACTGTTTTTT. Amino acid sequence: CASSVGGKNEKLFF. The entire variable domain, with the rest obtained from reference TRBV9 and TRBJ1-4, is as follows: DSGVTQTPKHLITATGQRVTLRCSPRSGDLSVYWYQQSLDQGLQFLIQYYNGEERAKGNILERFSAQQFPDLHSELNLSSLELGDSALYFCASSVGGKNEKLFFGSGTQLSVL.

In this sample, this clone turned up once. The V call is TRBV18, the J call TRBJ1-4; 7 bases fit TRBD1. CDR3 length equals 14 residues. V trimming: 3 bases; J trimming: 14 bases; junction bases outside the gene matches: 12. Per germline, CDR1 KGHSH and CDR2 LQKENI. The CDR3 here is CASSPTTGQGPLFF. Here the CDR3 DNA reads TGTGCCAGCTCACCGACGACAGGGCAGGGGCCCCTGTTTTTT.

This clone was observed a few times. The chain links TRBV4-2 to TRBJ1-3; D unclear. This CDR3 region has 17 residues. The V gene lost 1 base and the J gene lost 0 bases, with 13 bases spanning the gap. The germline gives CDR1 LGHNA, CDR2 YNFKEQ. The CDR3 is CASSQAYNTISGNTIYF. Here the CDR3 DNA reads TGTGCCAGCAGCCAAGCCTACAATACCATCTCTGGAAACACCATATATTTT.

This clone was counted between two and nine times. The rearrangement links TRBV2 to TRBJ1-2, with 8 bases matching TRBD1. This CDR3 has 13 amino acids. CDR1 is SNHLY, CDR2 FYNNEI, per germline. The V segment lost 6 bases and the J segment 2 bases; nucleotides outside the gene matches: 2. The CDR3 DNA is TGTGCCAGCAGACAGGGGGAAAACTATGGCTACACCTTC. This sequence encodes CASRQGENYGYTF.